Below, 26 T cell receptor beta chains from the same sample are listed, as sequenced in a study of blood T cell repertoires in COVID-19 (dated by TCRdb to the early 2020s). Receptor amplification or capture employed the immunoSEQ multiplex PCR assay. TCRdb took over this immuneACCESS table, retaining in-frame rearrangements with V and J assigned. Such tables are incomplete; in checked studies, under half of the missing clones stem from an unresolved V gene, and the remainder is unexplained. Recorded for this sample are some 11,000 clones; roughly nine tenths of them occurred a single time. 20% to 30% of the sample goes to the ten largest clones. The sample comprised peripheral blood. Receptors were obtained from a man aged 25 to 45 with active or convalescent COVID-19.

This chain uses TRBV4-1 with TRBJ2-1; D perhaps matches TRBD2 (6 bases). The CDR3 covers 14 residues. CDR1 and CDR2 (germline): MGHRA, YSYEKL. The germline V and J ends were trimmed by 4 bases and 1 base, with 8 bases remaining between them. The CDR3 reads CASSPAGSYNEQFF. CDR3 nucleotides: TGCGCCAGCAGCCCGGCGGGGTCCTACAATGAGCAGTTCTTC.

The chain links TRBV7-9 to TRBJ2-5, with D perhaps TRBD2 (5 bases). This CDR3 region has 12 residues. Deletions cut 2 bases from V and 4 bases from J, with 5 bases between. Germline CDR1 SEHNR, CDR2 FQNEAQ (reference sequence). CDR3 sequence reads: CASSLLAETQYF. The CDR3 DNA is TGTGCCAGCAGCTTACTAGCAGAGACCCAGTACTTC.

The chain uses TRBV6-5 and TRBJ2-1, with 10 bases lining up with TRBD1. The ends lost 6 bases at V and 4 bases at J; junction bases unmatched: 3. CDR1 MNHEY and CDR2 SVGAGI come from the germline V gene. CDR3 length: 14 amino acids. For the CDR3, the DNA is TGTGCCAGCAGGGACAGGGGGTTATACAATGAGCAGTTCTTC. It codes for CASRDRGLYNEQFF.

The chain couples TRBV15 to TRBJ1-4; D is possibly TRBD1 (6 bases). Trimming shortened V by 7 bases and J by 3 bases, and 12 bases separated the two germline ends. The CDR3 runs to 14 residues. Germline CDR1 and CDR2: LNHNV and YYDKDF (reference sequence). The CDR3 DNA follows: TGTGCCACCACGGACAGAACGTCTAATGAAAAACTGTTTTTT. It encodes CATTDRTSNEKLFF.

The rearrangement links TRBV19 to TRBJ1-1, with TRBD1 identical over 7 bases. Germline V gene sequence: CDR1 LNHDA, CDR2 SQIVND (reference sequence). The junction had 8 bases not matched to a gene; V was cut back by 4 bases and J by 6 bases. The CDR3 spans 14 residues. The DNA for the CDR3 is TGTGCCAGTAGTAGTGCAGGGGGAACGTCTGAAGCTTTCTTT. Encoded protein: CASSSAGGTSEAFF. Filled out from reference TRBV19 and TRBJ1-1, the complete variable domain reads DGGITQSPKYLFRKEGQNVTLSCEQNLNHDAMYWYRQDPGQGLRLIYYSQIVNDFQKGDIAEGYSVSREKKESFPLTVTSAQKNPTAFYLCASSSAGGTSEAFFGQGTRLTVV.

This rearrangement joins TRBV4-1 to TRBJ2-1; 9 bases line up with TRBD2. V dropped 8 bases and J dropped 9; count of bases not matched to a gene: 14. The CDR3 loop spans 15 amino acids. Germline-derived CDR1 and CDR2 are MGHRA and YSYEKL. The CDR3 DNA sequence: TGCGCCAGCCGCCCCGCGGGGGGGAGGTCCGGTGAGCAGTTCTTC. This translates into CASRPAGGRSGEQFF.

The CDR3, as DNA: TGCGCCAGCAGCCCCTGGGGAGGGGGTGAGCAGTTCTTC. This translates into CASSPWGGGEQFF. The chain carries TRBV5-1 and TRBJ2-1, with D perhaps matching TRBD2 (7 bases). Germline CDR1 and CDR2: SGHRS and YFSETQ. This CDR3 spans 13 amino acids. Trimming removed 4 bases from V and 9 bases from J, with 14 bases in between.

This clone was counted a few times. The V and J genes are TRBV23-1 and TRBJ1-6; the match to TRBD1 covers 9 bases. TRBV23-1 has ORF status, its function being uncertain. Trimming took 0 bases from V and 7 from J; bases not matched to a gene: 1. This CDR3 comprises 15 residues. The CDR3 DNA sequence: TGCGCCAGCAGTCAATCGGGGACAGGGAATTCACCCCTCCACTTT. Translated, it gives CASSQSGTGNSPLHF.

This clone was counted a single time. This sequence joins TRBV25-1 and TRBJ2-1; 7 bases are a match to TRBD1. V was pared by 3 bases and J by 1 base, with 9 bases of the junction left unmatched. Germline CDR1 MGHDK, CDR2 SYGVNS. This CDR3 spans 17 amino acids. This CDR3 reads CASSETGITRSYNEQFF. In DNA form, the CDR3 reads TGTGCCAGCAGTGAGACAGGGATCACAAGATCCTACAATGAGCAGTTCTTC.

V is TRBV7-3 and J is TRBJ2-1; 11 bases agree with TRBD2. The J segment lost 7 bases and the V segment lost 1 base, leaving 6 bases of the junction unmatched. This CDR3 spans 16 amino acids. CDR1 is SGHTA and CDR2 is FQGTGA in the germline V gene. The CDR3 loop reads CASSLNSGGARNEQFF. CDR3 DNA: TGTGCCAGCAGCTTAAATAGCGGGGGGGCCAGAAATGAGCAGTTCTTC. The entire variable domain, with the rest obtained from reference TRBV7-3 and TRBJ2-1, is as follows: GAGVSQTPSNKVTEKGKYVELRCDPISGHTALYWYRQSLGQGPEFLIYFQGTGAADDSGLPNDRFFAVRPEGSVSTLKIQRTERGDSAVYLCASSLNSGGARNEQFFGPGTRLTVL.

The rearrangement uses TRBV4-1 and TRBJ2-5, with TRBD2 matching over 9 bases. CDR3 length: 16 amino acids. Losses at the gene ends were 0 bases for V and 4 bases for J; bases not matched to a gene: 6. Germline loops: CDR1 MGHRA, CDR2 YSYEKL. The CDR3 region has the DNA TGCGCCAGCAGCCAAGACCAGCGGGGGGCCCCAGAGACCCAGTACTTC. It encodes CASSQDQRGAPETQYF.

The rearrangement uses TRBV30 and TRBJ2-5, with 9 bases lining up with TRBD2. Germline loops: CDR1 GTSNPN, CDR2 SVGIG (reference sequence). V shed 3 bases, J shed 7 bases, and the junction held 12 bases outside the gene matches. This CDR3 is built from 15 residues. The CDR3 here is CAWSATSGSSATQYF. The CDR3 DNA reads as TGTGCCTGGAGCGCGACTAGCGGCTCTTCAGCGACCCAGTACTTC.

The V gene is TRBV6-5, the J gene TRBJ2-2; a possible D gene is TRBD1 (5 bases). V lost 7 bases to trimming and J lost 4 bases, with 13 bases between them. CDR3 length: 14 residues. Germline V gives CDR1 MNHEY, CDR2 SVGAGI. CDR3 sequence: CASIGSGFTGELFF. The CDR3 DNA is TGTGCCAGCATTGGTTCAGGGTTCACCGGGGAGCTGTTTTTT.

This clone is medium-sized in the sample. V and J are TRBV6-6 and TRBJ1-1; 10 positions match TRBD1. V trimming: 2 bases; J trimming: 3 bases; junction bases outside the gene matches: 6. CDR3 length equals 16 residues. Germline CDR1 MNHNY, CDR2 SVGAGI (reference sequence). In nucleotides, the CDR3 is TGTGCCAGCAGTTACCCAGGACAGGGGGAGTACACTGAAGCTTTCTTT. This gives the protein CASSYPGQGEYTEAFF.

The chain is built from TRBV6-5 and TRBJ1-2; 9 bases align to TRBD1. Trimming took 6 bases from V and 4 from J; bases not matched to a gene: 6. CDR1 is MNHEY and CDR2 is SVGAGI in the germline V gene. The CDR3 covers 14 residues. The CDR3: CASSDRGSLYGYTF. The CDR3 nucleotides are TGTGCCAGCAGCGACAGGGGGTCCCTCTATGGCTACACCTTC.

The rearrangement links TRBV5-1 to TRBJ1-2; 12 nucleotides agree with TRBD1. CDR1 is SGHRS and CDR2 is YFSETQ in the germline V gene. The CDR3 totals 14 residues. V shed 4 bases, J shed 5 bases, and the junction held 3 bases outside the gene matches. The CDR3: CASSRDRGHYGYTF. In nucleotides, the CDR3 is TGCGCCAGCAGCAGGGACAGGGGGCATTATGGCTACACCTTC.

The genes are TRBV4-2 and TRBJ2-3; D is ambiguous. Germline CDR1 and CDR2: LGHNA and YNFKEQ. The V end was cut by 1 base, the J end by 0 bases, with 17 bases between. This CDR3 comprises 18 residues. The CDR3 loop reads CASSQGRRRGGSTDTQYF. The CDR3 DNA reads TGTGCCAGCAGCCAAGGGCGGAGAAGAGGCGGTAGCACAGATACGCAGTATTTT.

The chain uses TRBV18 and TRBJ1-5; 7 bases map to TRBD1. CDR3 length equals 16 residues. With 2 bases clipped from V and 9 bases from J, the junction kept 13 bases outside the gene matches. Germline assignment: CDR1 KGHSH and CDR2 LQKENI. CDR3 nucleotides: TGTGCCAGCTCACCAAGGGGACAGACCGATATCATGCCCCAGCATTTT. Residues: CASSPRGQTDIMPQHF.

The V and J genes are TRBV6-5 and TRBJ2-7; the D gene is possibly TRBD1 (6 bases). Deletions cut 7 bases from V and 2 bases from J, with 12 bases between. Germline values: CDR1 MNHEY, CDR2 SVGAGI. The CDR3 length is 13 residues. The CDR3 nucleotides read TGTGCCAGCATTGGGGCAGGGGCCTACGAGCAGTACTTC. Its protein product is CASIGAGAYEQYF.

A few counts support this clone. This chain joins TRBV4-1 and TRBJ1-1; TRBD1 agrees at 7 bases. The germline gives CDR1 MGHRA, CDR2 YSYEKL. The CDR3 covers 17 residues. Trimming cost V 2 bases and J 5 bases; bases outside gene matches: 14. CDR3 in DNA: TGCGCCAGCAGCCAATTACCCACCGCGAGGGGGCTAACTGAAGCTTTCTTT. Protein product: CASSQLPTARGLTEAFF.

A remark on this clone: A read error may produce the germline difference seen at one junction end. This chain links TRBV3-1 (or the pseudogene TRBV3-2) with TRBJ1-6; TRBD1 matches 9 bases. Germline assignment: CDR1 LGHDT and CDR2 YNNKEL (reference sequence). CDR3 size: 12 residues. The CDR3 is CASSREGQGTVF. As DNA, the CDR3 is TGTGCCAGCAGCCGAGAAGGACAGGGGACTGTCTTT.

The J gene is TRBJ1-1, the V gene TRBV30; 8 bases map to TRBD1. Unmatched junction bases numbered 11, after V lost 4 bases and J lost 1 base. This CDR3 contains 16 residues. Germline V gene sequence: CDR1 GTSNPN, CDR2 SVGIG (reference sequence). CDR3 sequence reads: CAWNSRGRIRNTEAFF. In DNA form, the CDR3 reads TGTGCCTGGAATAGCAGGGGGCGAATCCGGAACACTGAAGCTTTCTTT.

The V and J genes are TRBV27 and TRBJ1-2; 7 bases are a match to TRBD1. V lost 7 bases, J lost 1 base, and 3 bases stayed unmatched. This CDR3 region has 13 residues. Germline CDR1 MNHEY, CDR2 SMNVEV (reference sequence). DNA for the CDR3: TGTGCCAGCATGAACAGGGGTAACTATGGCTACACCTTC. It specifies CASMNRGNYGYTF.

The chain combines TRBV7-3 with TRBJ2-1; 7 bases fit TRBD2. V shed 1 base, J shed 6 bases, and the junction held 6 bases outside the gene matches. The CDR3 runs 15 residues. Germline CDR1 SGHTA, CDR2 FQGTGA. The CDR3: CASSLSREVGNEQFF. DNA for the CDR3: TGTGCCAGCAGCTTAAGTCGGGAGGTGGGCAATGAGCAGTTCTTC.

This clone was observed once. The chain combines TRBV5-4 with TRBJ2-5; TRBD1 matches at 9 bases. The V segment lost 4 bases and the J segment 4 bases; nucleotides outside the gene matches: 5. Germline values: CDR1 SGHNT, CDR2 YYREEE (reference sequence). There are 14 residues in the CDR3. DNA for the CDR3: TGTGCCAGCAGCGCGGACAGGGGAGCAGAGACCCAGTACTTC. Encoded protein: CASSADRGAETQYF.

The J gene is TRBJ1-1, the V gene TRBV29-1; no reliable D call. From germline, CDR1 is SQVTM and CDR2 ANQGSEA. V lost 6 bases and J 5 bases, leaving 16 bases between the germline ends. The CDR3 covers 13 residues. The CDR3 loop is CSVLRAGKTEAFF. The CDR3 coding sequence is TGCAGCGTCCTCCGGGCGGGAAAAACTGAAGCTTTCTTT.